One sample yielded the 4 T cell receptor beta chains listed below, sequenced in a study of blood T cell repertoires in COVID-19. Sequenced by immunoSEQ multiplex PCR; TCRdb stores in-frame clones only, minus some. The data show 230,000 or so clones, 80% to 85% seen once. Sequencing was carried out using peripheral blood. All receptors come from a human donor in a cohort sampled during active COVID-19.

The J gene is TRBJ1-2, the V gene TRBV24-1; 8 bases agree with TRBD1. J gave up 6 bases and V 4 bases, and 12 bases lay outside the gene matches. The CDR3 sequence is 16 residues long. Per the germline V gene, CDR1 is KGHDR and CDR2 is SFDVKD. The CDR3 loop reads CATSDVDRVGVHGYTF. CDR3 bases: TGTGCCACCAGTGACGTGGACAGGGTCGGTGTGCATGGCTACACCTTC.

Written as DNA, the CDR3 is TGTGCCAGCAGCTCCATGACAGTGGGATCACTCTATGGCTACACCTTC. The encoded protein is CASSSMTVGSLYGYTF. The chain combines TRBV2 with TRBJ1-2, with D maybe TRBD1 (5 bases). Trimming removed 6 bases at V and 4 bases at J, with 21 bases between. Per germline, CDR1 SNHLY and CDR2 FYNNEI. This CDR3 is 16 amino acids long.

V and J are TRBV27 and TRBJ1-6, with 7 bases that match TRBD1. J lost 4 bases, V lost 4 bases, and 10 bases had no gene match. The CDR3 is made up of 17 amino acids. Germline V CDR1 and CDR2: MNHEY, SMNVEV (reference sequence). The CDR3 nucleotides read TGTGCCAGCAGTTCCCGGGACAGCGCCTTATATAATTCACCCCTCCACTTT. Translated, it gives CASSSRDSALYNSPLHF.

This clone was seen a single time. As DNA, the CDR3 is TGCGCCAGCAGCCAGGAGACAGGGCTTAACACTGAAGCTTTCTTT. Translated, it gives CASSQETGLNTEAFF. V is TRBV4-1 and J is TRBJ1-1; TRBD1 agrees at 7 bases. The V gene end was trimmed by 3 bases and the J gene end by 2 bases; junction bases not matched to a gene: 6. The CDR3 length is 15 residues. The germline gives CDR1 MGHRA, CDR2 YSYEKL.